The 28 T cell receptor beta chains reported below all come from one sample, sequenced in a study of cytomegalovirus exposure and HLA in healthy donors. The PCR used 60 Vbeta and 13 Jbeta primers. Clones were read by immunoSEQ multiplex PCR, and TCRdb kept only the in-frame ones, dropping some. The data hold 90,000 to 95,000 clones, with over 75% observed a single time. The sample comprised PBMCs. These receptors all stem from a girl between 2 and 10 years old in good health and CMV-seropositive.

This chain uses TRBV21-1 with TRBJ2-6; the listed D gene, TRBD1, was not tested against the DNA. TRBV21-1 is a pseudogene segment. This CDR3 spans 19 amino acids. The CDR3 DNA is TGTGCCAGCAGCAAAGTCGGAGGACAGGGGTCATCTGGGGCCAACGTCCTGACTTTC. This codes for CASSKVGGQGSSGANVLTF.

CDR3 coding DNA: TGTGCCAGCAGCTTGGGTCTTTGGGGGGATGGCGGCTACACCTTC. It is translated as CASSLGLWGDGGYTF. V is TRBV5-6 and J is TRBJ1-2, with a tentative D call TRBD1 (5 bases). V dropped 0 bases and J dropped 8 bases, with 17 bases sitting between them. The germline CDR1 and CDR2 sequences are SGHDT and YYEEEE. The CDR3 covers 15 residues. Variable domain in full (rest from reference TRBV5-6 and TRBJ1-2): DAGVTQSPTHLIKTRGQQVTLRCSPKSGHDTVSWYQQALGQGPQFIFQYYEEEERQRGNFPDRFSGHQFPNYSSELNVNALLLGDSALYLCASSLGLWGDGGYTFGSGTRLTVV.

This sequence joins TRBV27 and TRBJ1-2, with unresolved D. This CDR3 region has 15 residues. Trimming removed 2 bases from V and 4 bases from J, with 14 bases in between. Germline V gene lookup returns CDR1 MNHEY and CDR2 SMNVEV (reference sequence). Written as DNA, the CDR3 is TGTGCCAGCAGTTTAAGAGGTGGAGCTTCCTATGGCTACACCTTC. It translates to CASSLRGGASYGYTF.

The chain uses TRBV4-1 and TRBJ1-4; maybe TRBD1 (5 bases). V lost 0 bases to trimming and J lost 7 bases, with 12 bases between them. The length of the CDR3 is 15 residues. Per germline, CDR1 MGHRA and CDR2 YSYEKL. This CDR3 reads CASSQEARAGEKLFF. CDR3 bases: TGCGCCAGCAGCCAAGAGGCCAGGGCTGGTGAAAAACTGTTTTTT.

The chain links TRBV28 to TRBJ2-3; TRBD2 matches at 7 bases. The CDR3 is made up of 17 amino acids. V lost 3 bases to trimming and J lost 3 bases; unmatched junction nucleotides: 12. The V gene's germline CDR1 is MDHEN and CDR2 SYDVKM. The CDR3 nucleotides read TGTGCCAGCAGTTTGACGGGACTAATCCAAGGGACAGATACGCAGTATTTT. This sequence encodes CASSLTGLIQGTDTQYF.

The J gene is TRBJ2-7, the V gene TRBV9; D remains unclear. The CDR3 consists of 13 residues. Germline lookup yields CDR1 SGDLS and CDR2 YYNGEE. Trimming removed 4 bases at V and 6 bases at J, with 14 bases between. The CDR3 sequence is CASSQTSLAEQYF. CDR3 in DNA: TGTGCCAGCAGCCAGACTTCCCTGGCCGAGCAGTACTTC. Full variable domain (rest looked up from reference TRBV9 and TRBJ2-7): DSGVTQTPKHLITATGQRVTLRCSPRSGDLSVYWYQQSLDQGLQFLIQYYNGEERAKGNILERFSAQQFPDLHSELNLSSLELGDSALYFCASSQTSLAEQYFGPGTRLTVT.

The gene calls are TRBV18 and TRBJ1-5, with D perhaps TRBD1 (5 bases). Germline CDR1 and CDR2: KGHSH and LQKENI. This CDR3 has 16 residues. Trimming left V 6 bases short and J 3 bases short, with 18 bases between. The CDR3 loop is CASSVQEPNPNQPQHF. The CDR3 DNA reads TGTGCCAGCTCCGTACAGGAGCCGAATCCCAATCAGCCCCAGCATTTT.

The chain links TRBV30 to TRBJ2-3, with a possible D match to TRBD1 (5 bases). Trimming took off 4 bases at V and 1 base at J, with 9 bases between the two ends. The CDR3 covers 13 residues. Germline assignment: CDR1 GTSNPN and CDR2 SVGIG (reference sequence). The CDR3 is CAWTKQGTDTQYF. CDR3 DNA sequence: TGTGCCTGGACCAAACAGGGCACAGATACGCAGTATTTT.

This clone was detected only once. The chain employs TRBV29-1 and TRBJ2-5; 9 bases map to TRBD2. From germline, CDR1 is SQVTM and CDR2 ANQGSEA. This CDR3 is built from 14 residues. CDR3 loop: CSNILAGVGETQYF. The DNA for the CDR3 is TGCAGTAACATTTTAGCGGGAGTAGGAGAGACCCAGTACTTC. Full variable domain (rest looked up from reference TRBV29-1 and TRBJ2-5): SAVISQKPSRDICQRGTSLTIQCQVDSQVTMMFWYRQQPGQSLTLIATANQGSEATYESGFVIDKFPISRPNLTFSTLTVSNMSPEDSSIYLCSNILAGVGETQYFGPGTRLLVL.

V and J are TRBV7-2 and TRBJ2-7, with D possibly being TRBD1 (6 bases). The germline V gene has CDR1 SGHTA and CDR2 FQGNSA. The V end was cut by 0 bases, the J end by 7 bases, with 16 bases between. The CDR3 length is 15 residues. In nucleotides, the CDR3 is TGTGCCAGCAGCTTAGCGGCAGGGGTGGTGCGTGAGCAGTACTTC. This codes for CASSLAAGVVREQYF.

This clone has a count of ten or more. The chain carries TRBV7-9 and TRBJ2-1; 13 bases fit TRBD2. Germline assignment: CDR1 SEHNR and CDR2 FQNEAQ (reference sequence). The length of the CDR3 is 16 residues. J was trimmed by 8 bases and V by 4 bases; bases with no gene match: 8. CDR3 region: CASSSTTSGGSDEQFF. The CDR3 DNA reads TGTGCCAGCAGCTCAACGACTAGCGGGGGGAGCGATGAGCAGTTCTTC.

This rearrangement joins TRBV5-1 to TRBJ1-2; 10 nucleotides match TRBD1. The V and J ends lost 4 bases and 5 bases, in that order; junction bases with no gene match: 8. The CDR3 consists of 15 residues. CDR1 is SGHRS, CDR2 YFSETQ, per germline. CDR3 protein: CASSPPGQGSYGYTF. The CDR3 DNA reads TGCGCCAGCAGCCCCCCGGGACAGGGGTCATATGGCTACACCTTC.

V and J are TRBV28 and TRBJ1-2; no clear D gene. The V and J ends lost 3 bases and 4 bases respectively, with 9 bases between them. The CDR3 is 13 amino acids. In germline, CDR1 is MDHEN, CDR2 SYDVKM. CDR3 nucleotide sequence: TGTGCCAGCAGTTTGGACGCGGGCTATGGCTACACCTTC. This encodes CASSLDAGYGYTF.

The CDR3: CASSDRGFDEQFF. CDR3 DNA: TGTGCCAGCAGTGACAGGGGATTCGATGAGCAGTTCTTC. The genes are TRBV6-4 and TRBJ2-1, with D tentatively TRBD1 (5 bases). Trimming stripped 2 bases from V and 8 bases from J, with 10 bases between. The CDR3 consists of 13 residues. The germline CDR1 and CDR2 sequences are MRHNA and SNTAGT.

This rearrangement joins TRBV28 to TRBJ1-5, with 7 bases that match TRBD1. J lost 5 bases, V lost 5 bases, and 3 bases had no gene match. Germline V gene data show CDR1 as MDHEN and CDR2 as SYDVKM. The CDR3 extends over 13 amino acids. In DNA, the CDR3 is TGTGCCAGCAGTGATACAGGGGATCAGCCCCAGCATTTT. Its protein product is CASSDTGDQPQHF.

This clone turned up a few times. V is TRBV7-2 and J is TRBJ1-5, with TRBD1 matching 7 bases. Germline-derived CDR1 and CDR2 are SGHTA and FQGNSA. V trimming: 1 base; J trimming: 6 bases; junction bases outside the gene matches: 3. The CDR3 has 14 amino acids. CDR3: CASSLEGASQPQHF. CDR3 bases: TGTGCCAGCAGCTTAGAGGGGGCGAGTCAGCCCCAGCATTTT.

V and J are TRBV27 and TRBJ2-7, with 10 nucleotides matching TRBD2. Germline trimming cut 7 bases from V and 6 bases from J; bases unmatched to any gene: 9. The CDR3 has 14 residues. Germline loops: CDR1 MNHEY, CDR2 SMNVEV (reference sequence). The CDR3 region is CASIASGSSGEQYF. CDR3 DNA: TGTGCCAGCATCGCTAGCGGGAGTTCGGGCGAGCAGTACTTC.

The table lists this clone with a count of one. The genes are TRBV10-3 and TRBJ2-7, with no clear D. The CDR3 has 14 residues. CDR1 is ENHRY, CDR2 SYGVKD, per germline. V lost 7 bases to trimming and J lost 1 base, with 14 bases between them. The chain's CDR3 is CAINYDPDSYEQYF. As DNA, the CDR3 is TGTGCCATCAACTACGACCCCGATTCCTACGAGCAGTACTTC.

CDR3 sequence reads: CASSLFIQTSYEQYF. Written as DNA, the CDR3 is TGCGCCAGCAGCTTGTTCATCCAGACTTCCTACGAGCAGTACTTC. The chain uses TRBV5-1 and TRBJ2-7; D is unresolved. Looked up from germline, CDR1 is SGHRS and CDR2 is YFSETQ. This CDR3 spans 15 amino acids. Trimming stripped 1 base from V and 1 base from J, with 12 bases between.

The V call is TRBV28, the J call TRBJ2-7; 9 bases fit TRBD2. The germline V gene has CDR1 MDHEN and CDR2 SYDVKM. CDR3 length: 14 residues. Trimming removed 8 bases from V and 3 bases from J; junction bases left unmatched: 8. DNA for the CDR3: TGTGCCAGCTATCGGACTAGCGTTTTCTACGAGCAGTACTTC. The encoded protein is CASYRTSVFYEQYF. Full variable domain (rest looked up from reference TRBV28 and TRBJ2-7): DVKVTQSSRYLVKRTGEKVFLECVQDMDHENMFWYRQDPGLGLRLIYFSYDVKMKEKGDIPEGYSVSREKKERFSLILESASTNQTSMYLCASYRTSVFYEQYFGPGTRLTVT.

The chain carries TRBV6-5 and TRBJ2-1; the match to TRBD2 covers 11 bases. Unmatched junction bases numbered 4, after V lost 4 bases and J lost 2 bases. This CDR3 spans 16 amino acids. Germline loops: CDR1 MNHEY, CDR2 SVGAGI. CDR3 region: CASSSSSGRTYNEQFF. The DNA of the CDR3 is TGTGCCAGCAGTTCCTCTAGCGGGAGGACCTACAATGAGCAGTTCTTC.

This clone was counted a few times. The chain carries TRBV27 and TRBJ1-1, with a possible D match to TRBD1 (6 bases). The germline gives CDR1 MNHEY, CDR2 SMNVEV (reference sequence). The CDR3 runs 13 residues. Trimming shortened V by 4 bases and J by 0 bases, and 6 bases separated the two germline ends. The CDR3 nucleotides read TGTGCCAGCAGTTGGACAGTGAACACTGAAGCTTTCTTT. Protein: CASSWTVNTEAFF.

The chain uses TRBV27 and TRBJ1-1, with 8 bases identical to TRBD1. The V segment lost 5 bases and the J segment 4 bases; nucleotides outside the gene matches: 0. Germline values: CDR1 MNHEY, CDR2 SMNVEV (reference sequence). The CDR3 spans 12 residues. This chain's CDR3 is CASSDRGTEAFF. The CDR3 DNA reads as TGTGCCAGCAGTGACAGGGGCACTGAAGCTTTCTTT.

This chain uses TRBV4-2 with TRBJ2-3; 8 bases fit TRBD2. The CDR3 is 17 amino acids. Germline CDR1 and CDR2: LGHNA and YNFKEQ. V trimming: 3 bases; J trimming: 2 bases; junction bases outside the gene matches: 10. The CDR3: CASSHGPSAGDTDTQYF. The DNA of the CDR3 is TGTGCCAGCAGCCACGGCCCCTCAGCGGGGGACACAGATACGCAGTATTTT.

The chain employs TRBV29-1 and TRBJ1-1; 7 bases agree with TRBD1. Germline V gene sequence: CDR1 SQVTM, CDR2 ANQGSEA. The junction had 4 bases not matched to a gene; V was cut back by 6 bases and J by 3 bases. The CDR3 has 12 residues. CDR3 in DNA: TGCAGCGTAATAGGACAGGACACTGAAGCTTTCTTT. It encodes CSVIGQDTEAFF.

The rearrangement joins TRBV6-5 to TRBJ1-2; 8 bases match TRBD1. V trimming: 0 bases; J trimming: 9 bases; junction bases outside the gene matches: 6. The germline V gene has CDR1 MNHEY and CDR2 SVGAGI. The CDR3 is 14 amino acids. The CDR3 protein is CASSYSTGAPSYTF. CDR3 DNA: TGTGCCAGCAGTTACTCGACAGGGGCCCCTAGCTACACCTTC.

The V gene is TRBV18, the J gene TRBJ1-1; 10 nucleotides align to TRBD1. The length of the CDR3 is 15 residues. V gave up 3 bases and J gave up 1 base; unmatched junction bases: 2. CDR1 and CDR2 from the germline V gene are KGHSH and LQKENI. The CDR3 reads CASSPGQGTNTEAFF. The CDR3 DNA is TGTGCCAGCTCACCGGGACAGGGGACGAACACTGAAGCTTTCTTT.

The rearrangement joins TRBV7-2 to TRBJ2-5; a weak D match, TRBD2 (5 bases). Trimming took off 3 bases at V and 4 bases at J, with 15 bases between the two ends. Germline V gene data show CDR1 as SGHTA and CDR2 as FQGNSA. CDR3 size: 15 residues. CDR3 amino acids: CASSLWRLPGETQYF. Written as DNA, the CDR3 is TGTGCCAGCAGCTTGTGGCGACTACCCGGAGAGACCCAGTACTTC.